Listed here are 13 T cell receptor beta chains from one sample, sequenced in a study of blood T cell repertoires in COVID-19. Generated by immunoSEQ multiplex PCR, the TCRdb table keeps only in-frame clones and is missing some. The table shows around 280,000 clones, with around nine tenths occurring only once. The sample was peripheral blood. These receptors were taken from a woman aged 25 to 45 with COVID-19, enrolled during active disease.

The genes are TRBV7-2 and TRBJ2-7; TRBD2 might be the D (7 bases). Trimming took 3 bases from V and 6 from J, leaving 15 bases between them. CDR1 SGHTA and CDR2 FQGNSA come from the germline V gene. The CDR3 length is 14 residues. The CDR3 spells CASSLFGGASEQYF. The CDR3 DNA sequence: TGTGCCAGCAGCTTGTTTGGGGGGGCTAGCGAGCAGTACTTC.

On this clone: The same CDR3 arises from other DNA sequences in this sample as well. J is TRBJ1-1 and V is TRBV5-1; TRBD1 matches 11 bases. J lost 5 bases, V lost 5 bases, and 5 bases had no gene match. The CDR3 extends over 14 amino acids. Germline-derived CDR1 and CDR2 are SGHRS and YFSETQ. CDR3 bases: TGCGCCAGCAGTAGGGGACAGGGGGATACTGAAGCTTTCTTT. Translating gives CASSRGQGDTEAFF.

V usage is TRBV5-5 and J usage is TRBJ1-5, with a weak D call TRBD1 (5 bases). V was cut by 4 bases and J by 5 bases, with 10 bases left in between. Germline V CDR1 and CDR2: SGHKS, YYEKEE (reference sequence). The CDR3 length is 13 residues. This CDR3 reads CASSPQGDQPQHF. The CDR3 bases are TGTGCCAGCAGCCCCCAGGGTGATCAGCCCCAGCATTTT.

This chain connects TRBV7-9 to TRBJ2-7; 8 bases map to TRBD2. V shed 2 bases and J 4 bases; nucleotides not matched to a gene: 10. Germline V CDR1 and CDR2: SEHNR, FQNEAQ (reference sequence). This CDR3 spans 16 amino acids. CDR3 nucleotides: TGTGCCAGCAGCTTACCTGACGGGAGGGCCTCGTACGAGCAGTACTTC. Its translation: CASSLPDGRASYEQYF.

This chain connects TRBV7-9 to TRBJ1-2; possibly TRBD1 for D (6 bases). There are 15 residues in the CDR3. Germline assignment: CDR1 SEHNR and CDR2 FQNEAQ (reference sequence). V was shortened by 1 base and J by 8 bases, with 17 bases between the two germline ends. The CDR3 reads CASSLEGGGPSGYTF. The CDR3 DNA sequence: TGTGCCAGCAGCTTAGAGGGGGGGGGCCCCTCGGGCTACACCTTC.

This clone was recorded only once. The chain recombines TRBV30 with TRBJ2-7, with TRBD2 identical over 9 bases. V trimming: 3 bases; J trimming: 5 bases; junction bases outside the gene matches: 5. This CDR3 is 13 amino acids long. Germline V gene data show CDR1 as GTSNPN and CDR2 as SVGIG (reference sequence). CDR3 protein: CAWRGLAKDEQYF. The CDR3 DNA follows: TGTGCCTGGAGGGGACTAGCAAAGGACGAGCAGTACTTC.

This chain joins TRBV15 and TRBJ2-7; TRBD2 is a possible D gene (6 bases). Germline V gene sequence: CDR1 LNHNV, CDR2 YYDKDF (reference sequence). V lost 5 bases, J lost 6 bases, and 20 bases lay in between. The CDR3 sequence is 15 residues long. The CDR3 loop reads CATSGEPGLSREQYF. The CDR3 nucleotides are TGTGCCACCAGCGGGGAACCGGGACTCTCTCGCGAGCAGTACTTC.

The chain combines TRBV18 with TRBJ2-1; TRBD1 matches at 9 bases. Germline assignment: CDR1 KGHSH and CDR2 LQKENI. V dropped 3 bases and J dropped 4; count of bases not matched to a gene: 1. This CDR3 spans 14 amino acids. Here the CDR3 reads CASSPDRGYNEQFF. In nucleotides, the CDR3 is TGTGCCAGCTCACCGGACAGGGGATACAATGAGCAGTTCTTC.

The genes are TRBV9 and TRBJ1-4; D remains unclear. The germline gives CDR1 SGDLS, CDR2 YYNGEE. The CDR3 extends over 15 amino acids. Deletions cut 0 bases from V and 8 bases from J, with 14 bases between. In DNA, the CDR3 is TGTGCCAGCAGCGTAGTACCGAGAATGCGGGAAAAACTGTTTTTT. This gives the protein CASSVVPRMREKLFF.

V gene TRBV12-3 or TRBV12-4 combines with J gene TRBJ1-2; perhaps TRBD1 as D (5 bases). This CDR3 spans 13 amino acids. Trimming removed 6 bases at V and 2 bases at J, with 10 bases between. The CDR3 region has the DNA TGTGCCAGCAGATCCAGGGAAAACTATGGCTACACCTTC. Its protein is CASRSRENYGYTF.

In nucleotides, the CDR3 is TGTGCCAGCAGCCAAGATTTCAGCTCTGGAAACACCATATATTTT. As protein: CASSQDFSSGNTIYF. The rearrangement uses TRBV3-1 (or the pseudogene TRBV3-2) and TRBJ1-3; D is unresolved. V lost 0 bases and J lost 0, with 6 bases in between. This CDR3 comprises 15 residues. Looked up from germline, CDR1 is LGHDT and CDR2 is YNNKEL (reference sequence).

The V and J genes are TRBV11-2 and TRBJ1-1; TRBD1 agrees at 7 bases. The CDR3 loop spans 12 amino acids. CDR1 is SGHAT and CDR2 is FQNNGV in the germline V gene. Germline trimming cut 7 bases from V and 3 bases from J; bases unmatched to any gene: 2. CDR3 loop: CASNQGDTEAFF. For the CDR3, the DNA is TGTGCCAGCAACCAGGGGGACACTGAAGCTTTCTTT.

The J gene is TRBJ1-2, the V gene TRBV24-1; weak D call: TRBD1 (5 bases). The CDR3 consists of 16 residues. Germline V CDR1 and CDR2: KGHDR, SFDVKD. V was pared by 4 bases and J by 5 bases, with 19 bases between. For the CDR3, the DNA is TGTGCCACCAGTGACACCAAACAGGAGGGTTGGTATGGCTACACCTTC. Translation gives CATSDTKQEGWYGYTF.